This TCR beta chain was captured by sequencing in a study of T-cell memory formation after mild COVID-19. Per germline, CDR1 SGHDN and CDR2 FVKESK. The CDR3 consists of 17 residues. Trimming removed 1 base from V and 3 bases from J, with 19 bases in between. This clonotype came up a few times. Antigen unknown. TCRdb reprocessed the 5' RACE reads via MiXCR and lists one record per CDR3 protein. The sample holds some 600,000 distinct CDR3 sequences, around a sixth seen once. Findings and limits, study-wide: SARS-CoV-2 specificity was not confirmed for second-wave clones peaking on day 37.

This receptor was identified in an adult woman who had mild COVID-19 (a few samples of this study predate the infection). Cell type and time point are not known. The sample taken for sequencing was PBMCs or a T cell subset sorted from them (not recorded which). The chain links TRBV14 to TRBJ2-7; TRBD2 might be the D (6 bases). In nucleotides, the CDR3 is TGTGCCAGCAGCCAAGGGCTGTGGGGGAGGAATTACTACGAGCAGTACTTC. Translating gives CASSQGLWGRNYYEQYF. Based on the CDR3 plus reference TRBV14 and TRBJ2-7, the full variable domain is EAGVTQFPSHSVIEKGQTVTLRCDPISGHDNLYWYRRVMGKEIKFLLHFVKESKQDESGMPNNRFLAERTGGTYSTLKVQPAELEDSGVYFCASSQGLWGRNYYEQYFGPGTRLTVT.